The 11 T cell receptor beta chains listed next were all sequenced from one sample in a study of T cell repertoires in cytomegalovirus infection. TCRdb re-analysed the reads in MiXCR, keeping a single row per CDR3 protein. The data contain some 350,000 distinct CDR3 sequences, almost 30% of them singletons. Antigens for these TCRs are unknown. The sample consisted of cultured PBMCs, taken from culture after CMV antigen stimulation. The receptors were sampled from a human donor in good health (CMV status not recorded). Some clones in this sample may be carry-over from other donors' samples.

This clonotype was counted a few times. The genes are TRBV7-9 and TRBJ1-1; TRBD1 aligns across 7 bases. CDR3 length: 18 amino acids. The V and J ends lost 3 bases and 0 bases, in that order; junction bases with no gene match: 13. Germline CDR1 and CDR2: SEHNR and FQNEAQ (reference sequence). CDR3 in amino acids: CASSFSVRRDRVNTEAFF. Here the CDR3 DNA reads TGTGCCAGCAGCTTTTCGGTCCGGAGGGACAGAGTGAACACTGAAGCTTTCTTT.

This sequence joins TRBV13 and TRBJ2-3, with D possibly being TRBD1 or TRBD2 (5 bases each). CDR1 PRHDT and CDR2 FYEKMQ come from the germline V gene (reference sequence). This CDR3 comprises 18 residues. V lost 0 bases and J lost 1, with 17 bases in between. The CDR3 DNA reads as TGTGCCAGCAGCTTAGGCCTAACGGGGCTCCCAGGCACAGATACGCAGTATTTT. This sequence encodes CASSLGLTGLPGTDTQYF. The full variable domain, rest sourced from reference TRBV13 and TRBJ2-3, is AAGVIQSPRHLIKEKRETATLKCYPIPRHDTVYWYQQGPGQDPQFLISFYEKMQSDKGSIPDRFSAQQFSDYHSELNMSSLELGDSALYFCASSLGLTGLPGTDTQYFGPGTRLTVL.

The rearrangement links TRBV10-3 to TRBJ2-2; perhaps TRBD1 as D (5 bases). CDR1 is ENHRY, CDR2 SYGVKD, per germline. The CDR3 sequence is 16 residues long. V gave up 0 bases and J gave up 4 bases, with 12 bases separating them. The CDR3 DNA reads TGTGCCATCAGTGAGTCGAGGATTCAGGGCACCGGGGAGCTGTTTTTT. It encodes CAISESRIQGTGELFF.

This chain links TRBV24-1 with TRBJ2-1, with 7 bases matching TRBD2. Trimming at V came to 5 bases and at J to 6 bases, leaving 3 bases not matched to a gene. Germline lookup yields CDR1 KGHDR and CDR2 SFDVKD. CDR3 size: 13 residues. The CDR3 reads CATSASGVNEQFF. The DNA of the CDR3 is TGTGCCACCAGTGCAAGCGGGGTCAATGAGCAGTTCTTC.

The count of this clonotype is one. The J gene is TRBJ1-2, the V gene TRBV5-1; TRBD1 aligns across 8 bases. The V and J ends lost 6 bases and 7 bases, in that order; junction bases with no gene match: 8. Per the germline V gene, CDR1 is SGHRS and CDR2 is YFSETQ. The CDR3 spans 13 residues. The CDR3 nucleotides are TGCGCCAGCACAGGGGGCGAGGTGACTGGCTACACCTTC. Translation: CASTGGEVTGYTF. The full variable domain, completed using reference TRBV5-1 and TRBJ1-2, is KAGVTQTPRYLIKTRGQQVTLSCSPISGHRSVSWYQQTPGQGLQFLFEYFSETQRNKGNFPGRFSGRQFSNSRSEMNVSTLELGDSALYLCASTGGEVTGYTFGSGTRLTVV.

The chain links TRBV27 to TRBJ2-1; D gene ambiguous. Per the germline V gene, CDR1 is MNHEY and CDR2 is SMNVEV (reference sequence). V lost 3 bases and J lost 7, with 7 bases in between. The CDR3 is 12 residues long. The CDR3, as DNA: TGTGCCAGCAGTTTGTACGGGAATGAGCAGTTCTTC. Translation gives CASSLYGNEQFF.

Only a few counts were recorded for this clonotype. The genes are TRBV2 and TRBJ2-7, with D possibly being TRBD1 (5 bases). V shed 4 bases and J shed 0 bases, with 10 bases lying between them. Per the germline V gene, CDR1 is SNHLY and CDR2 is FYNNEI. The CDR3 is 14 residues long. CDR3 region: CASSGQGLSYEQYF. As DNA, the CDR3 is TGTGCCAGCAGTGGCCAGGGCCTCTCCTACGAGCAGTACTTC.

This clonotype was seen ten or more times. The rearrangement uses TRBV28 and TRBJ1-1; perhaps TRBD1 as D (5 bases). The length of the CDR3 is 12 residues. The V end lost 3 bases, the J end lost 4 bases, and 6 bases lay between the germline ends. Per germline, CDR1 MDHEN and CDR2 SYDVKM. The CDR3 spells CASSFRGTEAFF. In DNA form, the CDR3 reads TGTGCCAGCAGTTTTAGGGGCACTGAAGCTTTCTTT.

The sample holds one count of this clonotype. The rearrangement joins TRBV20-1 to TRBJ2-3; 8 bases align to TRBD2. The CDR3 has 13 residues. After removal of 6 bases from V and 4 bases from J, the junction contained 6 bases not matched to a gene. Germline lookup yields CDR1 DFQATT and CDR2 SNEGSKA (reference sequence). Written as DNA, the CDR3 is TGCAGTGCCGCGCGGGGGGCGGCAGATACGCAGTATTTT. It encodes CSAARGAADTQYF.

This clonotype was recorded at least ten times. CDR3 sequence: CASSFLLVPGTSGSTDTQYF. The CDR3 DNA reads TGTGCCAGCAGCTTCTTGTTAGTTCCCGGGACTAGCGGGTCGACAGATACGCAGTATTTT. This chain links TRBV7-2 with TRBJ2-3; the match to TRBD2 covers 12 bases. The germline V gene has CDR1 SGHTA and CDR2 FQGNSA. The ends lost 3 bases at V and 3 bases at J; junction bases unmatched: 16. The CDR3 has 20 residues.

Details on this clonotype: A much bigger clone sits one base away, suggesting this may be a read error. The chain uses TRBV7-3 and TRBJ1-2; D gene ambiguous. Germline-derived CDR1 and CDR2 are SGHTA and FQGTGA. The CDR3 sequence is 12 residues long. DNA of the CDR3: TGTACCAGCAGCTTAGATAACTATGGCTACACCTTC. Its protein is CTSSLDNYGYTF.